The source of this T cell receptor beta chain is a study of read filtering for tumor transcriptome and immune sequencing. The overall study: Among patients, under 20 were male and 14 female, aged about 45 to 85 (mean about 70). RNA-seq yielded only roughly 75 to 1273 TCR reads, IR-seq about 4.05 to 10.27 million. Points from the study as a whole: IR-seq captured clonotypes deeper and more reliably than RNA-seq.

At the time of active disease, bone marrow was collected from every patient. At least ten counts were recorded for this clonotype. The antigen remains undetermined. The library was built from around 400 ng RNA with molecular barcoded adaptors for alpha/delta and beta/gamma chains. TCRdb independently ran MiXCR on the reads; one entry per CDR3 protein. The top ten clones hold about 14% of a sample with over 50,000 distinct CDR3 sequences, 15% to 25% of them seen once. The germline V and J ends were trimmed by 3 bases and 2 bases, with 6 bases remaining between them. The CDR3 totals 12 residues. Germline V gene sequence: CDR1 SGHRS, CDR2 YFSETQ.

This clonotype originated in a donor aged 40 or older with multiple myeloma. The chain combines TRBV5-1 with TRBJ2-7; no reliable D call. The specimen sequenced was a population of CD138-negative cells sorted from bone marrow. Here the CDR3 DNA reads TGCGCCAGCAGCTCGATTCCCTACGAGCAGTACTTC. Amino acid sequence: CASSSIPYEQYF.